The clone carrying this T cell receptor beta chain was seen a single time. The antigen remains undetermined. This table comes from immunoSEQ multiplex PCR, and its TCRdb copy is limited to in-frame clones, with some not included. The table shows under 70,000 clones, with 75% occurring only once. From germline, CDR1 is LNHDA and CDR2 SQIVND (reference sequence). The CDR3 runs to 17 residues. Trimming took off 3 bases at V and 0 bases at J, with 15 bases between the two ends. The data derive from a study of vaccination effects on CD4 cells after COVID-19. Whole-study context: Every participant took two doses of the BNT162b2 or mRNA-1273 vaccine.

With the ViraFEST assay, the study expanded antigen-specific CD4+ T cells using viral peptide pools, then sequenced them. Upon completion of under eleven days in culture, CD4+ T cells were isolated. No vaccinee had earlier SARS-CoV-2 infection, and nucleocapsid antibodies were negative. A density of about 2.2 million PBMC per well was used; these cells were cultured with 10 IU/ml IL-2 and roughly 9.5 ug/ml peptides. The study's findings and limits: From healthy vaccinees, only 1 of 255 vaccine-induced clones also reacted to common cold coronaviruses.

This clonotype was sampled from a human donor who received a COVID-19 vaccine. The material sequenced was CD4+ T cells from PBMCs cultured with HCoV-OC43 spike peptides, taken before COVID-19 vaccination. The subset here: HCoV-OC43 spike overlapping peptide pool stimulation. V is TRBV19 and J is TRBJ1-5, with a tentative D call TRBD1 (6 bases). DNA for the CDR3: TGTGCCAGTAGTATTGACTATACAGGGAATAGCAATCAGCCCCAGCATTTT. Protein: CASSIDYTGNSNQPQHF.